This paragraph reports one T cell receptor (beta chain). This record comes from a study of blood T cell repertoires in COVID-19. Study as a whole: Samples taken during acute and convalescent COVID-19 were collected in the United States, Italy and Spain.

Only in-frame clones appear in the TCRdb table, and some are missing; sequencing was by immunoSEQ multiplex PCR. The sample shows some 380,000 clones, roughly 88% of them seen only once. Germline V CDR1 and CDR2: MRHNA, SNTAGT. Trimming removed 4 bases from V and 4 bases from J, with 17 bases in between. The CDR3 length is 16 residues. The sequenced sample was PBMCs or T cells enriched from blood (not recorded which). The rearrangement joins TRBV6-4 to TRBJ2-1; D perhaps matches TRBD2 (6 bases). This receptor was identified in a woman aged 40 to 55 with acute COVID-19. CDR3 DNA sequence: TGTGCCAGCAGTGTGGAGGGTACGGGACCGTACAATGAGCAGTTCTTC. It encodes CASSVEGTGPYNEQFF.